The clone carrying this T cell receptor (beta chain) was detected only once. Germline loops: CDR1 PRHDT, CDR2 FYEKMQ (reference sequence). V gave up 0 bases and J gave up 5 bases, with 7 bases separating them. The CDR3 is 14 residues long. The data stem from a study of cytomegalovirus exposure and HLA in healthy donors. The PCR ran on 60 Vbeta and 13 Jbeta primers. Generated by immunoSEQ multiplex PCR, the TCRdb table keeps only in-frame clones and is missing some. The sample lists around 99,000 clones, approximately 74% occurring once. The sequenced sample was PBMCs. The source of this sequence is a woman aged 40 to 50 in good health and CMV-seropositive. The chain joins TRBV13 to TRBJ2-2, with D possibly TRBD2 on 5 matching bases. The CDR3 region is CASSLGRVTGELFF. The CDR3 DNA is TGTGCCAGCAGCTTAGGGAGGGTTACCGGGGAGCTGTTTTTT.